The 25 T cell receptor beta chains presented below share a single source sample, sequenced in a study of human T cells and chemical hapten exposure. Each CDR3 protein gets one entry after TCRdb re-called the RACE reads with MiXCR. The sample lists 180,000 or so distinct CDR3 sequences, about 15% seen once, with about 1.7% in the top ten. Indicated time point: patch test 1, 2 weeks after DPC sensitization. Treatment: therapeutic diphenylcyclopropenone sensitization with weekly scalp DPC. Specimen: whole blood, collected in connection with sensitization to the hapten diphenylcyclopropenone (DPC). The receptors were gathered from a woman aged 30 to 39 with alopecia areata. Some clones in this sample may be carry-over from other donors' samples.

This clonotype was observed many times. The chain uses TRBV4-3 and TRBJ1-2, with no clear D. CDR1 is LGHNA and CDR2 is YSLEER in the germline V gene. This CDR3 has 14 amino acids. Trimming removed 2 bases at V and 2 bases at J, with 9 bases between. This CDR3 reads CASSQFLGNYGYTF. CDR3 coding DNA: TGCGCCAGCAGCCAATTCCTGGGAAACTATGGCTACACCTTC.

This clonotype was observed once. A much larger clone lies one base from this, so it may be a read error. The conserved final phenylalanine or tryptophan is absent from the CDR3, which likely points to a read error. The gene calls are TRBV28 and TRBJ2-5, with TRBD2 as a possible D gene (5 bases). This CDR3 spans 15 amino acids. The V end was cut by 3 bases, the J end by 5 bases, with 16 bases between. Germline V CDR1 and CDR2: MDHEN, SYDVKM. CDR3 region: CASSFQGRGTETQYL. The CDR3, as DNA: TGTGCCAGCAGTTTCCAAGGTCGGGGAACCGAGACCCAGTACCTC.

The genes are TRBV2 and TRBJ1-5; D gene unclear. Trimming left V 3 bases short and J 2 bases short, with 8 bases between. Germline V lookup: CDR1 SNHLY, CDR2 FYNNEI. The CDR3 loop spans 14 amino acids. CDR3 protein: CASSDGGRNQPQHF. CDR3 bases: TGTGCCAGCAGTGATGGAGGGCGCAATCAGCCCCAGCATTTT. The entire variable domain, with the rest obtained from reference TRBV2 and TRBJ1-5, is as follows: EPEVTQTPSHQVTQMGQEVILRCVPISNHLYFYWYRQILGQKVEFLVSFYNNEISEKSEIFDDQFSVERPDGSNFTLKIRSTKLEDSAMYFCASSDGGRNQPQHFGDGTRLSIL.

The chain joins TRBV28 to TRBJ1-2; TRBD1 aligns across 11 bases. In germline, CDR1 is MDHEN, CDR2 SYDVKM. The trim removed 2 bases at V and 3 bases at J, leaving 5 bases unmatched. The CDR3 runs to 16 residues. The CDR3: CASSLSGTGGYYGYTF. As DNA, the CDR3 is TGTGCCAGCAGTTTAAGCGGGACAGGGGGGTACTATGGCTACACCTTC.

The rearrangement links TRBV12-3 or TRBV12-4 to TRBJ1-1; 7 bases are a match to TRBD1. CDR3 length: 14 residues. With V trimmed by 8 bases and J by 5 bases, 11 bases remained unmatched. The CDR3: CASGSGQGVTEAFF. For the CDR3, the DNA is TGTGCCAGCGGGTCCGGGCAGGGGGTAACTGAAGCTTTCTTT.

V gene TRBV29-1 combines with J gene TRBJ2-7, with 9 positions matching TRBD1. CDR3 length: 13 residues. Germline trimming cut 7 bases from V and 6 bases from J; bases unmatched to any gene: 10. Germline CDR1 and CDR2: SQVTM and ANQGSEA. The CDR3 DNA reads TGCAGCGGACAAACAGGGGGCACGGGCGAGCAGTACTTC. It specifies CSGQTGGTGEQYF.

The chain uses TRBV5-1 and TRBJ2-6, with D possibly TRBD1 on 5 matching bases. Trimming left V 4 bases short and J 0 bases short, with 14 bases between. Looked up from germline, CDR1 is SGHRS and CDR2 is YFSETQ. The CDR3 covers 17 residues. This chain's CDR3 is CASSTSRASSGANVLTF. CDR3 coding DNA: TGCGCCAGCAGCACCTCCAGGGCCAGCTCTGGGGCCAACGTCCTGACTTTC. The full variable domain, in which reference TRBV5-1 and TRBJ2-6 provide the parts outside the CDR3, is KAGVTQTPRYLIKTRGQQVTLSCSPISGHRSVSWYQQTPGQGLQFLFEYFSETQRNKGNFPGRFSGRQFSNSRSEMNVSTLELGDSALYLCASSTSRASSGANVLTFGAGSRLTVL.

The genes are TRBV20-1 and TRBJ1-1; D gene unclear. V dropped 1 base and J dropped 1 base, with 7 bases sitting between them. The germline CDR1 and CDR2 sequences are DFQATT and SNEGSKA (reference sequence). CDR3 length: 13 residues. The CDR3, as DNA: TGCAGTGCTAGAGCCGCTGGGAACACTGAAGCTTTCTTT. It is translated as CSARAAGNTEAFF.

The chain combines TRBV4-3 with TRBJ2-1; D remains ambiguous. CDR3 length equals 17 residues. V was trimmed by 0 bases and J by 6 bases, leaving 18 bases between them. Germline V CDR1 and CDR2: LGHNA, YSLEER. Written as DNA, the CDR3 is TGCGCCAGCAGCCAAGACATCCGATTCAGCGATGTCAATGAGCAGTTCTTC. Translation: CASSQDIRFSDVNEQFF.

This chain joins TRBV5-5 and TRBJ1-1; D unclear. Trimming removed 1 base from V and 0 bases from J, with 10 bases in between. The CDR3 loop spans 15 amino acids. Germline values: CDR1 SGHKS, CDR2 YYEKEE (reference sequence). In DNA, the CDR3 is TGTGCCAGCAGCTTGTCGCCCGGTTTGAACACTGAAGCTTTCTTT. It encodes CASSLSPGLNTEAFF.

The chain couples TRBV28 to TRBJ2-7; D might be TRBD2 (6 bases). Trimming pared 4 bases from V and 2 bases from J, leaving 18 bases between. Germline V gene lookup returns CDR1 MDHEN and CDR2 SYDVKM. The CDR3 totals 16 residues. This chain's CDR3 is CASSSPSAGRTYEQYF. The CDR3 DNA reads as TGTGCCAGCAGTTCCCCAAGCGCGGGACGCACCTACGAGCAGTACTTC.

The sample holds many counts of this clonotype. J is TRBJ1-1 and V is TRBV24-1; 8 bases fit TRBD1. CDR1 and CDR2 from the germline V gene are KGHDR and SFDVKD. The V segment lost 10 bases and the J segment 1 base; nucleotides outside the gene matches: 7. This CDR3 has 14 residues. CDR3 sequence: CATSRTGPNTEAFF. The CDR3 coding sequence is TGTGCCACTTCTCGGACAGGGCCGAACACTGAAGCTTTCTTT.

V gene TRBV3-1 combines with J gene TRBJ2-7; D possibly corresponds to TRBD1 (5 bases). Trimming cost V 2 bases and J 3 bases, with 14 bases left between them. The CDR3 contains 15 residues. Germline CDR1 reads LGHDT; CDR2 reads YNNKEL (reference sequence). The CDR3, as DNA: TGTGCCAGCAGCCAACGCAGGGCAGATCACTACGAGCAGTACTTC. It specifies CASSQRRADHYEQYF.

This sequence joins TRBV12-3 or TRBV12-4 and TRBJ1-1; 10 bases are a match to TRBD1. The CDR3 is made up of 14 amino acids. V dropped 6 bases and J dropped 4; count of bases not matched to a gene: 5. This CDR3 is CASSQRTGGTEAFF. DNA of the CDR3: TGTGCCAGCAGCCAACGGACAGGGGGCACTGAAGCTTTCTTT.

For this clonotype: At one boundary the junction diverges from the germline segment, which might be a read error. The V call is TRBV18, the J call TRBJ1-1, with a tentative D call TRBD1 (6 bases). This CDR3 has 14 residues. Germline V gives CDR1 KGHSH, CDR2 LQKENI. The CDR3, as DNA: TGTGTCAGCTCACCGCAGGGGATGAACACTGAAGCTTTCTTT. Its translation: CVSSPQGMNTEAFF.

This clonotype was detected many times. The rearrangement uses TRBV29-1 and TRBJ1-2; the D is unclear. The germline V gene encodes CDR1 SQVTM and CDR2 ANQGSEA. The CDR3 length is 13 residues. The V gene lost 7 bases and the J gene lost 7 bases, with 19 bases spanning the gap. In DNA, the CDR3 is TGCAGCGCACTGAGGACGTTGTCCTCTGGCTACACCTTC. Its protein product is CSALRTLSSGYTF.

This clonotype appeared many times. The chain carries TRBV12-3 or TRBV12-4 and TRBJ2-2; TRBD1 matches at 7 bases. J was trimmed by 0 bases and V by 5 bases; bases with no gene match: 6. CDR3 size: 16 residues. CDR3 residues: CASSVPGQSNTGELFF. In DNA, the CDR3 is TGTGCCAGCAGTGTCCCGGGACAGTCGAACACCGGGGAGCTGTTTTTT.

This clonotype was counted many times. The J gene is TRBJ2-7, the V gene TRBV7-2, with D unclear. V gave up 1 base and J gave up 3 bases, with 7 bases separating them. The CDR3 contains 13 residues. Germline CDR1 reads SGHTA; CDR2 reads FQGNSA. CDR3 amino acids: CASSLGNDYEQYF. The CDR3 DNA follows: TGTGCCAGCAGCTTAGGAAATGACTACGAGCAGTACTTC.

This clonotype was detected a few times. J is TRBJ2-1 and V is TRBV10-2, with D perhaps matching TRBD1 (6 bases). Germline V gene sequence: CDR1 WSHSY, CDR2 SAAADI. This CDR3 has 14 amino acids. Trimming removed 10 bases from V and 0 bases from J, with 13 bases in between. CDR3 in amino acids: CATTRDNSYNEQFF. The CDR3, as DNA: TGCGCCACCACAAGGGACAACTCCTACAATGAGCAGTTCTTC.

A few counts support this clonotype. The chain links TRBV10-3 to TRBJ2-2; D is ambiguous. Germline V gene data show CDR1 as ENHRY and CDR2 as SYGVKD. The CDR3 consists of 13 residues. Trimming shortened V by 7 bases and J by 2 bases, and 8 bases separated the two germline ends. The CDR3 sequence: CAIKDGNTGELFF. CDR3 sequence (DNA): TGTGCCATCAAGGACGGAAACACCGGGGAGCTGTTTTTT.

V and J are TRBV6-5 and TRBJ1-1; maybe TRBD1 (5 bases). The CDR3 extends over 14 amino acids. V lost 9 bases and J 1 base, leaving 15 bases between the germline ends. Germline CDR1 is MNHEY and CDR2 is SVGAGI. The CDR3 DNA follows: TGTGCCAGTAGCCCTAATACAGGGAACACTGAAGCTTTCTTT. It specifies CASSPNTGNTEAFF.

The chain has TRBV28 and TRBJ2-6, with D possibly TRBD1 on 6 matching bases. The CDR3 covers 16 residues. The germline CDR1 and CDR2 sequences are MDHEN and SYDVKM. V lost 2 bases and J lost 4, with 12 bases in between. The CDR3 bases are TGTGCCAGCAGTTTAACAGGGACGGGAGGGGCCAACGTCCTGACTTTC. Encoded protein: CASSLTGTGGANVLTF.

This clonotype has more than one count but fewer than ten. J is TRBJ2-1 and V is TRBV29-1, with D hard to call. The germline V and J ends were trimmed by 4 bases and 0 bases, with 16 bases remaining between them. This CDR3 has 16 amino acids. Looked up from germline, CDR1 is SQVTM and CDR2 is ANQGSEA. In nucleotides, the CDR3 is TGCAGCGTTGTAAGCAGCTTGGCGAGCTCCTACAATGAGCAGTTCTTC. It specifies CSVVSSLASSYNEQFF.

The chain links TRBV5-6 to TRBJ1-1; 9 positions match TRBD1. The junction had 10 bases not matched to a gene; V was cut back by 3 bases and J by 7 bases. Per germline, CDR1 SGHDT and CDR2 YYEEEE. The CDR3 totals 15 residues. The CDR3, as DNA: TGTGCCAGCAGCTCAACAGGGGGCAATAATAATGAAGCTTTCTTT. This encodes CASSSTGGNNNEAFF.

The V gene is TRBV11-3, the J gene TRBJ2-5, with TRBD1 identical over 7 bases. Germline values: CDR1 SGHNT, CDR2 YENEEA. The junction had 12 bases not matched to a gene; V was cut back by 5 bases and J by 0 bases. CDR3 length equals 17 residues. The CDR3 spells CASSPEPTGRNQETQYF. DNA for the CDR3: TGTGCCAGCAGCCCAGAGCCGACAGGGCGAAACCAAGAGACCCAGTACTTC.